The T cell receptor beta chain described here comes from a study of somatic mutations in cytotoxic T cells in rheumatoid arthritis. Only a few counts were recorded for this clone. Its antigen remains unknown. Study-level points and caveats: Rheumatoid arthritis patients showed slight TRBV07 underrepresentation, and this was not adjusted for multiple comparisons. Levels of CD8+ T-cell clonality in rheumatoid arthritis patients were statistically indistinguishable from those seen in age-matched healthy controls, with no significant difference.

Data came from immunoSEQ multiplex PCR; TCRdb stores just in-frame clones and leaves some out. The sample lists 3,500 to 5,000 clones; about 80% were seen once. V lost 6 bases to trimming and J lost 4 bases; unmatched junction nucleotides: 7. CDR3 size: 15 residues. Germline CDR1 is MDHEN and CDR2 is SYDVKM. J is TRBJ2-3 and V is TRBV28; 10 positions match TRBD1. Material: CD8+ T cells sorted from blood. The clonotype was recovered from a woman aged 55-70 years with rheumatoid arthritis. The CDR3 is CASSPGTGDADTQYF. The CDR3 nucleotides are TGTGCCAGCAGCCCCGGGACAGGGGACGCAGATACGCAGTATTTT. Complete variable domain (other parts from reference TRBV28 and TRBJ2-3): DVKVTQSSRYLVKRTGEKVFLECVQDMDHENMFWYRQDPGLGLRLIYFSYDVKMKEKGDIPEGYSVSREKKERFSLILESASTNQTSMYLCASSPGTGDADTQYFGPGTRLTVL.